This TCR beta chain emerged from a study of shared clonotypes between healthy human individuals. This CDR3 has 13 residues. From germline, CDR1 is MNHEY and CDR2 SMNVEV (reference sequence). V was cut by 5 bases and J by 2 bases, with 9 bases left in between. In regard to this clone: Its antigen is undetermined. The same CDR3 arises from other DNA sequences in this sample as well.

Whole-study findings and limits: In general, naive subsets displayed greater estimated richness than memory subsets did. Limitation of the genetic and exposure-history diversity represented came from the few donors.

Deep-level running was used for the assay. Assay: immunoSEQ multiplex PCR; the TCRdb copy retains only in-frame clones and omits some. This table has about 2 million clones, 95% appearing once. CD4+ cells underwent separation, giving CD45RA+ naive and CD45RA-negative memory subsets. This chain joins TRBV27 and TRBJ1-2; no reliable D call. The source material was naive CD4+ T cells sorted from blood. Regarding subset: CD45RA+ positively selected. The source of this sequence is a man aged 18-30 years in good health. DNA for the CDR3: TGTGCCAGCAGTCCTTGGGGAAACTATGGCTACACCTTC. Its translation is CASSPWGNYGYTF.